Following are 22 T cell receptor beta chains from one sample sequenced in a study of blood T cell repertoires in COVID-19. Libraries were prepared by immunoSEQ multiplex PCR; TCRdb keeps only in-frame clonotypes and omits some of them. Found here are around 130,000 clones, approximately 84% of them singletons; the top ten hold more than 10%. Source material: peripheral blood. These receptors were obtained from a woman in her fifties or sixties with acute or convalescent COVID-19.

In its sample, this clone was seen a few times. The gene calls are TRBV5-1 and TRBJ1-5; D is ambiguous. The CDR3 runs to 13 residues. V was cut by 0 bases and J by 7 bases, with 8 bases left in between. Germline assignment: CDR1 SGHRS and CDR2 YFSETQ. This CDR3 is CASSLESGQPQHF. The CDR3 nucleotides read TGCGCCAGCAGCTTGGAAAGCGGGCAGCCCCAGCATTTT.

CDR3 DNA: TGTGCCAGCAGTTTATCGACCGGGACAGGCGGGTATGGCTACACCTTC. Translating gives CASSLSTGTGGYGYTF. V is TRBV27 and J is TRBJ1-2, with 8 bases lining up with TRBD1. CDR1 is MNHEY, CDR2 SMNVEV, per germline (reference sequence). V was clipped by 0 bases and J by 5 bases; unmatched bases: 8. The CDR3 totals 16 residues.

The chain is built from TRBV4-1 and TRBJ1-1, with TRBD1 identical over 9 bases. J gave up 11 bases and V 8 bases, and 18 bases lay outside the gene matches. Germline loops: CDR1 MGHRA, CDR2 YSYEKL. This CDR3 has 15 residues. The CDR3: CASARDRAVADRAFF. In DNA, the CDR3 is TGCGCCAGCGCCCGGGACAGGGCCGTTGCCGACCGGGCTTTCTTT.

This rearrangement joins TRBV24-1 to TRBJ2-1; a weak D match, TRBD2 (7 bases). Trimming took 6 bases from V and 11 from J, leaving 13 bases between them. This CDR3 region has 12 residues. Germline V gene data show CDR1 as KGHDR and CDR2 as SFDVKD. DNA for the CDR3: TGTGCCACCAGTCCCTCGGGGGGCCAGCAGTTCTTC. Translated, it gives CATSPSGGQQFF.

The chain couples TRBV3-1 (or the pseudogene TRBV3-2) to TRBJ1-2; a weak D match, TRBD1 (6 bases). Looked up from germline, CDR1 is LGHDT and CDR2 is YNNKEL (reference sequence). V lost 4 bases and J 6 bases, leaving 12 bases between the germline ends. This CDR3 spans 13 amino acids. CDR3 protein: CASSPQGIDGYTF. The CDR3 nucleotides are TGTGCCAGCAGCCCCCAGGGGATAGATGGCTACACCTTC.

This clone appeared a single time. V usage is TRBV7-2 and J usage is TRBJ1-3, with D hard to call. Germline V gene data show CDR1 as SGHTA and CDR2 as FQGNSA. Trimming took 3 bases from V and 4 from J, leaving 13 bases between them. The CDR3 is 15 amino acids. CDR3 in DNA: TGTGCCAGCAGCTTGGGGATCACGGGAGGAAACACCATATATTTT. Amino acid sequence: CASSLGITGGNTIYF.

In DNA form, the CDR3 reads TGTGCCAGCAGCTTAAACAGAGAGGAGCTGTTTTTT. Encoded protein: CASSLNREELFF. This chain joins TRBV11-2 and TRBJ2-2; no clear D. CDR1 and CDR2 (germline): SGHAT, FQNNGV. Trimming took off 2 bases at V and 10 bases at J, with 8 bases between the two ends. This CDR3 comprises 12 residues.

V is TRBV18 and J is TRBJ1-5, with 7 positions matching TRBD1. The V gene end was trimmed by 8 bases and the J gene end by 4 bases; junction bases not matched to a gene: 8. Germline V CDR1 and CDR2: KGHSH, LQKENI. This CDR3 region has 14 residues. CDR3 DNA sequence: TGTGCCAGCCGGACAGGACTCGGGAATCAGCCCCAGCATTTT. It codes for CASRTGLGNQPQHF.

This clone was seen a single time. The junction differs from germline at one of its ends, possibly a read error. The chain carries TRBV3-1 (or the pseudogene TRBV3-2) and TRBJ1-1; TRBD1 matches at 11 bases. The CDR3 runs 15 residues. CDR1 is LGHDT, CDR2 YNNKEL, per germline (reference sequence). CDR3 sequence (DNA): TGTGCCAGCGGAGGCCGGGACAGGGGGAACGCTGAAGCTTTCTTT. This encodes CASGGRDRGNAEAFF.

This clone showed up just once. The gene calls are TRBV7-9 and TRBJ2-5, with 8 bases aligning to TRBD2. The CDR3 length is 14 residues. Trimming removed 8 bases from V and 2 bases from J; junction bases left unmatched: 7. Germline-derived CDR1 and CDR2 are SEHNR and FQNEAQ (reference sequence). Written as DNA, the CDR3 is TGTGCCAGCGGAATAGCGGGAACACAAGAGACCCAGTACTTC. Translated, it gives CASGIAGTQETQYF.

The J gene is TRBJ1-1, the V gene TRBV7-2; D is possibly TRBD1 (5 bases). This CDR3 spans 15 amino acids. Trimming shortened V by 5 bases and J by 1 base, and 14 bases separated the two germline ends. Germline CDR1 is SGHTA and CDR2 is FQGNSA. The CDR3 DNA is TGTGCCAGCAGCCTAAGGGGCAGGGCGAACACTGAAGCTTTCTTT. Translation: CASSLRGRANTEAFF.

This clone appeared once. The chain couples TRBV7-2 to TRBJ2-5; D possibly corresponds to TRBD2 (5 bases). The length of the CDR3 is 14 residues. The germline V gene encodes CDR1 SGHTA and CDR2 FQGNSA. Trimming pared 1 base from V and 0 bases from J, leaving 6 bases between. CDR3 coding DNA: TGTGCCAGCAGCTTAGGAGGGAACCAAGAGACCCAGTACTTC. Translation: CASSLGGNQETQYF.

The chain joins TRBV24-1 to TRBJ1-1; D may be TRBD1 (5 bases). V was shortened by 4 bases and J by 9 bases, with 17 bases between the two germline ends. The length of the CDR3 is 14 residues. From germline, CDR1 is KGHDR and CDR2 SFDVKD. The CDR3 loop reads CATSESTGPPKAFF. The CDR3 coding sequence is TGTGCCACCAGTGAGTCCACAGGTCCCCCTAAAGCTTTCTTT.

The V and J genes are TRBV3-1 (or the pseudogene TRBV3-2) and TRBJ1-1, with 8 bases that match TRBD1. This CDR3 has 14 residues. With 3 bases clipped from V and 10 bases from J, the junction kept 10 bases outside the gene matches. Germline V gene sequence: CDR1 LGHDT, CDR2 YNNKEL (reference sequence). The CDR3 loop is CASSHYAAGTGAFF. In DNA, the CDR3 is TGTGCCAGCAGCCATTACGCCGCCGGGACAGGAGCTTTCTTT.

This chain uses TRBV18 with TRBJ1-1; 7 nucleotides match TRBD1. Per the germline V gene, CDR1 is KGHSH and CDR2 is LQKENI. The CDR3 spans 14 residues. The junction had 5 bases not matched to a gene; V was cut back by 5 bases and J by 2 bases. CDR3 bases: TGTGCCAGCTCAACTGGGACAGCCAACACTGAAGCTTTCTTT. It translates to CASSTGTANTEAFF.

V usage is TRBV7-9 and J usage is TRBJ1-2, with D possibly matching TRBD1 (5 bases). Looked up from germline, CDR1 is SEHNR and CDR2 is FQNEAQ (reference sequence). V was pared by 5 bases and J by 8 bases, with 24 bases between. The CDR3 totals 16 residues. The CDR3 nucleotides read TGTGCCAGCAGCAGATACTCAAATGAGGGGCGGGGAGGCTACACCTTC. Amino acid sequence: CASSRYSNEGRGGYTF.

The rearrangement links TRBV12-2 to TRBJ1-6; TRBD1 is the table's D call, not checked against the DNA. TRBV12-2 is deemed a pseudogene. The CDR3 totals 16 residues. The CDR3 coding sequence is TGTGCAAGTCGCTTAGAGGGGGCCTCCTATAATTCACCCCTCCACTTT. It is translated as CASRLEGASYNSPLHF.

The V call is TRBV19, the J call TRBJ1-5; D unclear. This CDR3 region has 13 residues. V lost 9 bases, J lost 5 bases, and 14 bases lay in between. CDR1 LNHDA and CDR2 SQIVND come from the germline V gene (reference sequence). Here the CDR3 DNA reads TGTGCCAGCAGAGACGAGGTTTATCAGCCCCAGCATTTT. As protein: CASRDEVYQPQHF.

As for this clone: At one of its ends the junction is not consistent with the germline gene, which may arise from a read error. This chain connects TRBV5-1 to TRBJ1-2; 7 positions match TRBD1. CDR1 and CDR2 from the germline V gene are SGHRS and YFSETQ. The CDR3 covers 13 residues. The CDR3 region has the DNA TGCGCCAGCAGTAATATAGGGGGCGCCGCCTCCTCCTTC. This sequence encodes CASSNIGGAASSF.

The V and J genes are TRBV3-1 (or the pseudogene TRBV3-2) and TRBJ1-1; the match to TRBD1 covers 9 bases. Germline V lookup: CDR1 LGHDT, CDR2 YNNKEL (reference sequence). CDR3 size: 14 residues. V was pared by 4 bases and J by 3 bases, with 3 bases of the junction left unmatched. This CDR3 reads CASSPGQGDTEAFF. The CDR3 DNA reads TGTGCCAGCAGCCCGGGACAGGGTGACACTGAAGCTTTCTTT.

V is TRBV28 and J is TRBJ2-1; D remains unclear. Germline V lookup: CDR1 MDHEN, CDR2 SYDVKM. The V end was cut by 3 bases, the J end by 2 bases, with 8 bases between. The CDR3 totals 14 residues. The CDR3 DNA follows: TGTGCCAGCAGTTTCGTTCAGGCCTACAATGAGCAGTTCTTC. As protein: CASSFVQAYNEQFF.

This chain joins TRBV28 and TRBJ1-2; D might be TRBD1 (5 bases). The germline V gene has CDR1 MDHEN and CDR2 SYDVKM. The CDR3 consists of 13 residues. CDR3 in amino acids: CAFSGHLNYGYTF. Written as DNA, the CDR3 is TGTGCTTTTTCCGGACACCTTAACTATGGCTACACCTTC.